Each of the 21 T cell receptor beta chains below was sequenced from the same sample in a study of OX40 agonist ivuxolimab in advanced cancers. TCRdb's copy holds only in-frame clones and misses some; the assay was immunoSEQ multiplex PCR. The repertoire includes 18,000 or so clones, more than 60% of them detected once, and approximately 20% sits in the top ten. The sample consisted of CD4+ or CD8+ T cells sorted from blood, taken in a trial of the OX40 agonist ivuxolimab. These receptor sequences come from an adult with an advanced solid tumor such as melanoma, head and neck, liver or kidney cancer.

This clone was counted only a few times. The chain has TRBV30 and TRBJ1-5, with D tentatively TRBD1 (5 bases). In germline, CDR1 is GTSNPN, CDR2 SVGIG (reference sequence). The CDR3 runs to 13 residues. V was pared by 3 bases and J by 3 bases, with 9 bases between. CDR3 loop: CAWSQDNNQPQHF. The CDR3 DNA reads TGTGCCTGGAGCCAGGACAACAATCAGCCCCAGCATTTT.

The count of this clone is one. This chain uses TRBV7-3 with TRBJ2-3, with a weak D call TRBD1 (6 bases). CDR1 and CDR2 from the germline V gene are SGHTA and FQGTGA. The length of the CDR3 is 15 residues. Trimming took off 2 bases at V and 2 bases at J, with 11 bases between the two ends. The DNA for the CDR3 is TGTGCCAGCAGCTTAGGGCAGGGGCTCACAGATACGCAGTATTTT. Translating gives CASSLGQGLTDTQYF. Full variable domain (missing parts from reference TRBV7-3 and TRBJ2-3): GAGVSQTPSNKVTEKGKYVELRCDPISGHTALYWYRQSLGQGPEFLIYFQGTGAADDSGLPNDRFFAVRPEGSVSTLKIQRTERGDSAVYLCASSLGQGLTDTQYFGPGTRLTVL.

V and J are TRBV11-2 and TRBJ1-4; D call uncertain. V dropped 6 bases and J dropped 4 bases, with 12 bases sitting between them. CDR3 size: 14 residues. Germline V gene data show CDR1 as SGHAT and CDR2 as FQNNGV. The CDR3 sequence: CASSPGILNEKLFF. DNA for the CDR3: TGTGCCAGCAGTCCCGGGATCCTTAATGAAAAACTGTTTTTT.

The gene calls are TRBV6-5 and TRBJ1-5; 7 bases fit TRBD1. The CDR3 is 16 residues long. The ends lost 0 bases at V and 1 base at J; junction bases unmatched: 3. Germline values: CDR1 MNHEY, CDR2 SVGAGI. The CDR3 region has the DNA TGTGCCAGCAGTTACTCCACAGGGGCGAGCAATCAGCCCCAGCATTTT. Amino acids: CASSYSTGASNQPQHF.

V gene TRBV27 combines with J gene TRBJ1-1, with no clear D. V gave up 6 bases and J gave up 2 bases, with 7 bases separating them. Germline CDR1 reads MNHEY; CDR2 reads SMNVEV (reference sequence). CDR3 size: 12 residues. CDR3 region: CASSNQNTEAFF. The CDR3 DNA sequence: TGTGCCAGCAGCAACCAAAACACTGAAGCTTTCTTT.

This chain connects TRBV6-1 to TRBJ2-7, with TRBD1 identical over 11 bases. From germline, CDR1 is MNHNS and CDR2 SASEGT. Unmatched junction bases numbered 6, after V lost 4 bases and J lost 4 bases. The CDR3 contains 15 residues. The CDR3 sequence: CASSVTGTGGYEQYF. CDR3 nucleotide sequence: TGTGCCAGCAGTGTAACTGGGACAGGGGGGTACGAGCAGTACTTC.

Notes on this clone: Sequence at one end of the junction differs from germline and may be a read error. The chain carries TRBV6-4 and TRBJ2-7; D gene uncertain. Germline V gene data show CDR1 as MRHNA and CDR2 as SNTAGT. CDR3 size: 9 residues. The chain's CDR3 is CASSDSCPF. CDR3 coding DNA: TGTGCCAGCAGTGACTCGTGCCCGTTC.

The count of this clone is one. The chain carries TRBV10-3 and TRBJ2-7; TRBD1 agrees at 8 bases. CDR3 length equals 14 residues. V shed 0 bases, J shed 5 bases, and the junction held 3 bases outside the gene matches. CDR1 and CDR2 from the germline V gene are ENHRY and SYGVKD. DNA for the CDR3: TGTGCCATCAGTGAGTCTCAGGGGGCGGACGAGCAGTACTTC. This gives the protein CAISESQGADEQYF.

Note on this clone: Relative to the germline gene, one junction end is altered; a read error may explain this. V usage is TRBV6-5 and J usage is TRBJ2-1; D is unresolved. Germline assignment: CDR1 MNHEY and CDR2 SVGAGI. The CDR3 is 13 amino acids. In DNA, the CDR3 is TGTGCCAGCAGTCACTCACCAATAAACGAGCAGTTCTTC. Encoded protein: CASSHSPINEQFF.

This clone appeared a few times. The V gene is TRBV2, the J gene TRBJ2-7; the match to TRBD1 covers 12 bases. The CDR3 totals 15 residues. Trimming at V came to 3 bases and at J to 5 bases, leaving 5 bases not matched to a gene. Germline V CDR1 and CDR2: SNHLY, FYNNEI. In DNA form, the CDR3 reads TGTGCCAGCAGTGAGGGGGGACAGGGGGCTCACGAGCAGTACTTC. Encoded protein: CASSEGGQGAHEQYF. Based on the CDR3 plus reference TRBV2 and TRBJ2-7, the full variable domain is EPEVTQTPSHQVTQMGQEVILRCVPISNHLYFYWYRQILGQKVEFLVSFYNNEISEKSEIFDDQFSVERPDGSNFTLKIRSTKLEDSAMYFCASSEGGQGAHEQYFGPGTRLTVT.

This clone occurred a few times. The CDR3 here is CATSRGSTQTETQYF. DNA of the CDR3: TGTGCCACCAGCAGAGGCAGTACCCAAACGGAGACCCAGTACTTC. The gene calls are TRBV15 and TRBJ2-5; no definite D call. CDR1 LNHNV and CDR2 YYDKDF come from the germline V gene (reference sequence). The CDR3 is 15 amino acids. Trimming stripped 1 base from V and 5 bases from J, with 14 bases between.

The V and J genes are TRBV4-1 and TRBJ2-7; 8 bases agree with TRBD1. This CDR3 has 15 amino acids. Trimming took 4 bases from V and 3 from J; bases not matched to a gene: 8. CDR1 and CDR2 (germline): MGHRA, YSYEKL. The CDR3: CASSLRQGTYYEQYF. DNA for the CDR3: TGCGCCAGCAGCCTACGACAGGGGACTTACTACGAGCAGTACTTC.

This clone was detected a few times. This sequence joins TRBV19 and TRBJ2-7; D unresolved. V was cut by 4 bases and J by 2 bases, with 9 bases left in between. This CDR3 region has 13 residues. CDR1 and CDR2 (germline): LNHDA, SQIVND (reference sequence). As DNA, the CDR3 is TGTGCCAGTAGTAAACGGCCGACCTACGAGCAGTACTTC. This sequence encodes CASSKRPTYEQYF. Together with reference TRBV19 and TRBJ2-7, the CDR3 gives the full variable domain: DGGITQSPKYLFRKEGQNVTLSCEQNLNHDAMYWYRQDPGQGLRLIYYSQIVNDFQKGDIAEGYSVSREKKESFPLTVTSAQKNPTAFYLCASSKRPTYEQYFGPGTRLTVT.

DNA for the CDR3: TGTGCCAGTAGTGACAACTACCAATCCTACAATGAGCAGTTCTTC. Translating gives CASSDNYQSYNEQFF. This sequence joins TRBV19 and TRBJ2-1; no definite D call. CDR3 size: 15 residues. Trimming stripped 5 bases from V and 1 base from J, with 12 bases between. Germline CDR1 is LNHDA and CDR2 is SQIVND (reference sequence).

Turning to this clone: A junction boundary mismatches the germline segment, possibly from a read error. The chain's CDR3 is CASSLDYGYTF. The CDR3 bases are TGTGCCAGTAGTTTAGACTATGGCTACACCTTC. The chain couples TRBV19 to TRBJ1-2; unclear D gene. CDR3 length: 11 amino acids. Germline assignment: CDR1 LNHDA and CDR2 SQIVND (reference sequence).

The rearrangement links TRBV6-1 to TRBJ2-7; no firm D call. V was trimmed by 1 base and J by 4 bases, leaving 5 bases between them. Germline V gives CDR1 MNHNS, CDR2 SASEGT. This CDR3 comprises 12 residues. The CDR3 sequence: CASSEGRYEQYF. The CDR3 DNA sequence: TGTGCCAGCAGTGAAGGACGTTACGAGCAGTACTTC.

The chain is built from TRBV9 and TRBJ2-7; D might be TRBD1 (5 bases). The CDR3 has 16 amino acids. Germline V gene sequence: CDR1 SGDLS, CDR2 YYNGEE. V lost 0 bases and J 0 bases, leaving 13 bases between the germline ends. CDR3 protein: CASSVAPSDSSYEQYF. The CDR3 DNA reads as TGTGCCAGCAGCGTAGCTCCTTCCGACAGCTCCTACGAGCAGTACTTC. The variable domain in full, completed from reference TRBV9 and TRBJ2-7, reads DSGVTQTPKHLITATGQRVTLRCSPRSGDLSVYWYQQSLDQGLQFLIQYYNGEERAKGNILERFSAQQFPDLHSELNLSSLELGDSALYFCASSVAPSDSSYEQYFGPGTRLTVT.

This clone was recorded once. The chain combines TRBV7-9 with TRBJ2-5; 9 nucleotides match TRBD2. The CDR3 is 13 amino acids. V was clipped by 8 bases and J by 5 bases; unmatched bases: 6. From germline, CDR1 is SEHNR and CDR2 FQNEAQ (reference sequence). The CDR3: CASLAGGGETQYF. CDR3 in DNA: TGTGCCAGCCTGGCGGGAGGGGGGGAGACCCAGTACTTC.

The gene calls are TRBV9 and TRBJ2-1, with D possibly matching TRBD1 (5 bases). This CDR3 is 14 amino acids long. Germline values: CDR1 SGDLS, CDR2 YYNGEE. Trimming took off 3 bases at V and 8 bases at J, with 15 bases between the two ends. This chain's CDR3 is CASSEQVVGDEQFF. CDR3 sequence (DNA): TGTGCCAGCAGCGAACAGGTAGTTGGTGATGAGCAGTTCTTC.

For the CDR3, the DNA is TGTGCCAGCAGTTTATCTGGGTTTACGGAAGCTTTCTTT. As protein: CASSLSGFTEAFF. The chain couples TRBV27 to TRBJ1-1; D is unclear. The V gene's germline CDR1 is MNHEY and CDR2 SMNVEV (reference sequence). The CDR3 totals 13 residues. With 0 bases removed from V and 8 bases from J, the gap between germline ends came to 10 bases.

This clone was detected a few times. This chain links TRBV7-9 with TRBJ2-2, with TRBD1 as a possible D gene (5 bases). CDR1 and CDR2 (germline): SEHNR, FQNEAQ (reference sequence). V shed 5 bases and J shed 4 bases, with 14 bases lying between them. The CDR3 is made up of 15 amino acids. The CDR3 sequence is CASSHPTTVTGELFF. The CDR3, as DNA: TGTGCCAGCAGCCACCCCACGACAGTCACCGGGGAGCTGTTTTTT.